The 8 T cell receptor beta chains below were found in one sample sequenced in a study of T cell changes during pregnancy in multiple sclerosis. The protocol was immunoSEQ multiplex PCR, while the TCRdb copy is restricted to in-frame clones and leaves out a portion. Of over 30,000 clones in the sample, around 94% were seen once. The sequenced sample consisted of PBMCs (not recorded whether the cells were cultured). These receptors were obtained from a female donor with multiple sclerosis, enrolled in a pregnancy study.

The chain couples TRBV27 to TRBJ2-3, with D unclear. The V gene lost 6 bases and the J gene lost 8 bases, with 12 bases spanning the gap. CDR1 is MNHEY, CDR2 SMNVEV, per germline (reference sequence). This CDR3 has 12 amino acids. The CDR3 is CASRREWGTQYF. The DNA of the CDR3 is TGTGCCAGCAGGAGAGAGTGGGGTACGCAGTATTTT.

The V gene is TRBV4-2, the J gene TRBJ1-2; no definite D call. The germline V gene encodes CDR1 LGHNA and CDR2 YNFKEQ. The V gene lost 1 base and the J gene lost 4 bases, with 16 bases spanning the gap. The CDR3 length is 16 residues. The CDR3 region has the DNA TGTGCCAGCAGCCAAGGAATGGAACGGCCGGGCTATGGCTACACCTTC. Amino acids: CASSQGMERPGYGYTF.

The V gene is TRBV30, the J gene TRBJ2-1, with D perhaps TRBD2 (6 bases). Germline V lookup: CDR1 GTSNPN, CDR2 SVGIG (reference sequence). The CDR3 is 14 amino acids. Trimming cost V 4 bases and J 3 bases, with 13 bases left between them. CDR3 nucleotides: TGTGCCTGGAATGGGGGAGCGGGCTACAATGAGCAGTTCTTC. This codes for CAWNGGAGYNEQFF.

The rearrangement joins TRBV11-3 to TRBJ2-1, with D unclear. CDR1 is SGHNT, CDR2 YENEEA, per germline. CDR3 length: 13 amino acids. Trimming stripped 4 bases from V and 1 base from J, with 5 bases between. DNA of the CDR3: TGTGCCAGCAGCTCGGAGTCCTACAATGAGCAGTTCTTC. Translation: CASSSESYNEQFF.

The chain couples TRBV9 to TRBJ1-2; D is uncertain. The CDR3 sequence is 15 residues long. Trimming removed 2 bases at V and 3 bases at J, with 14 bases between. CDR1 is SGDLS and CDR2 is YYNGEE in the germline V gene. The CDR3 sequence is CASSVVDGPYYGYTF. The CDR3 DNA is TGTGCCAGCAGCGTGGTGGACGGGCCGTACTATGGCTACACCTTC.

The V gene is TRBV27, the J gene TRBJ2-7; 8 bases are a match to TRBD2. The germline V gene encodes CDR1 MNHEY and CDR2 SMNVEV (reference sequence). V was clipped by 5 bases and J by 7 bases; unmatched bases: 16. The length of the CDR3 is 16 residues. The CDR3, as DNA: TGTGCCAGCAGTCCCCTAGGGGTAGCGTCGGGGGGGGAGCAGTACTTC. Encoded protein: CASSPLGVASGGEQYF.

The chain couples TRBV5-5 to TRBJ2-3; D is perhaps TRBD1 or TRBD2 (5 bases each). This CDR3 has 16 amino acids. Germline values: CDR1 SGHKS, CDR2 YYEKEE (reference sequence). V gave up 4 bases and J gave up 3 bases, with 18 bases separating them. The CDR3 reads CASSTTREPGTDTQYF. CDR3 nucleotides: TGTGCCAGCAGCACTACCAGGGAGCCAGGGACAGATACGCAGTATTTT.

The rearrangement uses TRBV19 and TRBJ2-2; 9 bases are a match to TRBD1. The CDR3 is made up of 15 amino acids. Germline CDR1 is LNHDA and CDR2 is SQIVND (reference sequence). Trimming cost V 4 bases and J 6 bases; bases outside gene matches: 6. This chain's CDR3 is CASSRLRQGAGELFF. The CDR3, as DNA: TGTGCCAGTAGTAGGCTTAGACAGGGGGCCGGGGAGCTGTTTTTT.